This TCR beta chain originates from a study of T-cell memory formation after mild COVID-19. The count of this clonotype is one. Looked up from germline, CDR1 is KGHDR and CDR2 is SFDVKD. The CDR3 spans 13 residues. Trimming took 5 bases from V and 2 from J, leaving 6 bases between them. Each CDR3 protein is one row after TCRdb ran MiXCR on the 5' RACE reads. The table includes 170,000 or so distinct CDR3 sequences, about a third detected once. The chain employs TRBV24-1 and TRBJ1-5; no clear D. This sequence originates from an adult woman who had mild COVID-19 (a few samples of this study predate the infection). Cell type and time point are not known. Input material: PBMCs or a T cell subset sorted from them (not recorded which). The CDR3 DNA reads TGTGCCACCAGTGGAGTAGGCAATCAGCCCCAGCATTTT. This sequence encodes CATSGVGNQPQHF.